This T cell receptor (beta chain) was recorded in a study of cytomegalovirus exposure and HLA in healthy donors. PCR employed 60 Vbeta and 13 Jbeta primers. The repertoire was sequenced with immunoSEQ multiplex PCR; TCRdb's copy has only in-frame clones and lacks some. The sample includes approximately 120,000 clones, about 83% of them seen just once. After removal of 3 bases from V and 7 bases from J, the junction contained 4 bases not matched to a gene. CDR3 length: 14 residues. Germline CDR1 and CDR2: LGHNA and YSLEER. The sample was PBMCs. The chain combines TRBV4-3 with TRBJ2-1, with 9 bases fitting TRBD1. The TCR originated in a man aged 25 to 40 in good health and CMV-seronegative. CDR3 DNA: TGCGCCAGCAGCCAGGGGACAGGGTGGAATGAGCAGTTCTTC. This sequence encodes CASSQGTGWNEQFF.